One TCR beta chain is described in this entry. Antigen specificity is unknown. Specified treatment: randomized to nivolumab then ipilimumab (arm A) or the reverse (arm B). No patient had prior DNA-damaging chemotherapy. The sample belongs to a study of sequential checkpoint blockade in melanoma. Study-wide context: DNA from around 87 pretreatment tumor samples underwent TCRβ immunosequencing.

Trimming shortened V by 3 bases and J by 3 bases, and 10 bases separated the two germline ends. The CDR3 is made up of 14 amino acids. Per the germline V gene, CDR1 is SGHRS and CDR2 is YFSETQ. Here immunoSEQ multiplex PCR was the method, and the copy in TCRdb shows in-frame clones only, minus some. The sample holds around 3,500 clones, around 21% seen once. Findings and caveats of the study: Patients with week-13 increases in T-cell fraction and clonality benefited about 30 times more often. In arm A, pretreatment tumor clonality was associated with response.

The receptor was derived from a human donor with melanoma. The V call is TRBV5-1, the J call TRBJ1-3, with a possible D match to TRBD1 (6 bases). The specimen was tumor tissue (inferred from file names), collected from a patient given nivolumab and ipilimumab in sequence. CDR3 sequence reads: CASSYGTLGNTIYF. DNA of the CDR3: TGCGCCAGCAGCTATGGGACACTTGGAAACACCATATATTTT.